One T cell receptor beta chain is described in this entry. The target of this receptor is not known. Within one base of it there is no much larger clone, and no base qualities were kept. TCRbeta CDR3 regions were amplified from genomic DNA using the immunoSEQ Assay, a bias-controlled multiplex PCR. The paper's data handling went like this. Nucleated cell counts per sample were estimated from amplification of reference gene primers within the assay. To quantify the absolute abundance of each unique TCRbeta CDR3 rearrangement, sequence reads were collapsed and filtered. For each sample, productive Simpson clonality was calculated as the square root of Simpson's diversity index over productive rearrangements. This is the immuneACCESS table as TCRdb keeps it, with only in-frame sequences that have V and J called. A part of the clones is gone; compared with another copy, unresolved V genes explain less than half, and the rest is unexplained. V, J and clone size reflect that table, while D and trimming were determined from the DNA. For this sample there are 85,000 to 100,000 clones; 70% to 85% appear just once. 15% to 20% of the sample is taken by the ten largest.

The germline V gene (reference sequence) sets CDR1 to LGHDT and CDR2 to YNNKEL. V lost 2 bases and J lost 2 bases; the stretch between them is 15 bases long. The CDR3 spans 17 residues, from the cysteine through the phenylalanine. The CDR3 DNA has 51 bases and is translated from base 1. This entry belongs to a study of blood T cell repertoires in COVID-19 (TCRdb year 2020). A note on the overall study: The collaborator samples originated in the United States, Italy and Spain and spanned the acute and convalescent phases of COVID-19. The material from the prospective study consisted of cDNA or gDNA derived from T cells, B-cell-depleted T cells, or PBMCs. Subjects who had been exposed to COVID-19, were actively infected with it, or had recovered from it provided the deeply sampled blood TCRbeta repertoires that made up the dataset. A freely available public database, intended as a resource for researchers studying the immune response to SARS-CoV-2, is where the repertoires were released. Samples came from the ongoing ImmuneRACE study (first 160 participants) plus 1,254 subjects from 6 global collaborators. Nearly every sample came with metadata listing a de-identified subject ID, COVID-19 status, age in years and sex. HLA class I and class II types, where available, came from metadata supplied by the sample provider rather than from assay-based typing.

Each collaborating institution followed its own protocols to collect whole blood in K2EDTA tubes. For TCRbeta analysis, collaborators shipped samples as frozen whole blood, isolated PBMCs, or DNA extracted from either of those sample types. The full study reports these points: How much clinical and demographic metadata was included differed by source and by participant, and the metadata was provided uncurated.

The rearranged segments are TRBV3-1 (or the pseudogene TRBV3-2) and TRBJ1-4, with the D gene not clear enough to name. Source material: peripheral blood. The TCR sequence derives from a woman in her sixties or seventies with acute or convalescent COVID-19. The DNA sequence is given as TGTGCCAGCAGCCAATACCCGGGAGCGGGGACTAATGAAAAACTGTTTTTT. This codes for CASSQYPGAGTNEKLFF.